Sequencing of this T cell receptor beta chain was carried out in a study of blood T cells in healthy people across ages. About this clonotype itself: Its antigen is undetermined.

The use of a sample-barcoded 5' primer and a J-beta primer mix characterized a second PCR of 7 to 11 cycles. TCRdb reprocessed the 5' RACE reads via MiXCR and lists one record per CDR3 protein. The data show 750,000 to 950,000 distinct CDR3 sequences, about 53% seen once. Overall study findings and caveats: In the absence of known donor CMV status, changes in expanded clonotypes were possibly confounded.

Sequencing was carried out using blood. The clonotype originates from a man older than 75 in good health.

The CDR3 is CASERGTIPTYEQYF. The CDR3 coding sequence is TGTGCCAGCGAGCGAGGGACTATCCCTACCTACGAGCAGTACTTC. The V call is TRBV6-1, the J call TRBJ2-7; 7 nucleotides match TRBD2. The trim removed 8 bases at V and 2 bases at J, leaving 12 bases unmatched. Per germline, CDR1 MNHNS and CDR2 SASEGT. The CDR3 has 15 residues.